This T cell receptor (beta chain) was captured by sequencing in a study of blood T cell repertoires in COVID-19. Study-wide context: The United States, Italy and Spain were the sources of the acute and convalescent COVID-19 samples. Sources were T cells, B-cell-depleted T cells, or PBMCs; the material itself was cDNA or gDNA.

The repertoire was sequenced with immunoSEQ multiplex PCR; TCRdb's copy has only in-frame clones and lacks some. The data contain some 220,000 clones, approximately 85% of them singletons. Germline values: CDR1 GTSNPN, CDR2 SVGIG (reference sequence). This CDR3 spans 13 amino acids. V shed 0 bases and J shed 4 bases, with 9 bases lying between them. Patients from Seattle were sampled longitudinally, starting during active infection. The receptor was isolated from a woman in her 70s with COVID-19, enrolled during active disease. J is TRBJ1-1 and V is TRBV30; D is unclear. Sequencing was done on a sample of peripheral blood. This CDR3 reads CAWSVRRVTEAFF. CDR3 nucleotide sequence: TGTGCCTGGAGTGTACGGAGAGTCACTGAAGCTTTCTTT.